This entry describes one T cell receptor beta chain. CDR1 is LNHDA, CDR2 SQIVND, per germline (reference sequence). CDR3 length: 14 amino acids. V shed 6 bases, J shed 8 bases, and the junction held 10 bases outside the gene matches. The sample is drawn from a study of OX40 agonist ivuxolimab in advanced cancers. The repertoire was sequenced with immunoSEQ multiplex PCR; TCRdb's copy has only in-frame clones and lacks some. The sample holds roughly 65,000 clones; around nine tenths are singletons and the top ten take about 0.37%. This receptor was taken from an adult with an advanced solid tumor such as melanoma, head and neck, liver or kidney cancer. The chain joins TRBV19 to TRBJ1-5; TRBD1 agrees at 7 bases. Specimen: CD4+ or CD8+ T cells sorted from blood, collected in a trial of the OX40 agonist ivuxolimab. CDR3: CASRKGALPEPQHF. DNA of the CDR3: TGTGCCAGTAGGAAGGGGGCGCTACCGGAGCCCCAGCATTTT.